The 24 T cell receptor beta chains listed next were all sequenced from one sample in a study of cytomegalovirus exposure and HLA in healthy donors. The table came from immunoSEQ multiplex PCR; TCRdb's copy has only in-frame clones and leaves some out. The sample contains roughly 50,000 clones, 90% of which appear only once. Sequencing was done on a sample of PBMCs. The receptor source for this set is a man aged 18 to 29 in good health and CMV-seronegative.

V and J are TRBV10-3 and TRBJ2-5; 7 bases fit TRBD2. The CDR3 runs 11 residues. Germline trimming cut 8 bases from V and 5 bases from J; bases unmatched to any gene: 2. Germline CDR1 reads ENHRY; CDR2 reads SYGVKD. CDR3: CAIGREETQYF. Here the CDR3 DNA reads TGTGCCATCGGGCGGGAGGAGACCCAGTACTTC.

V gene TRBV18 combines with J gene TRBJ1-2; D is undetermined. CDR1 is KGHSH, CDR2 LQKENI, per germline. The V and J ends lost 6 bases and 4 bases respectively, with 12 bases between them. The CDR3 sequence is 13 residues long. The CDR3 sequence is CASSPGILYGYTF. The CDR3 DNA is TGTGCCAGCTCCCCCGGGATCCTCTATGGCTACACCTTC.

This sequence joins TRBV6-5 and TRBJ2-7; 11 bases are a match to TRBD2. With 6 bases clipped from V and 6 bases from J, the junction kept 7 bases outside the gene matches. The CDR3 is 14 residues long. CDR1 is MNHEY and CDR2 is SVGAGI in the germline V gene. The CDR3 DNA is TGTGCCAGCAGGGCCCCTGGGACTAGCGGCGAGCAGTACTTC. It is translated as CASRAPGTSGEQYF.

The genes are TRBV5-1 and TRBJ1-4; possibly TRBD1 for D (5 bases). V shed 0 bases and J shed 8 bases, with 11 bases lying between them. The V gene's germline CDR1 is SGHRS and CDR2 YFSETQ. There are 14 residues in the CDR3. The DNA of the CDR3 is TGCGCCAGCAGCTTGGAACGCGGGGGGGAAAAACTGTTTTTT. The encoded protein is CASSLERGGEKLFF.

The V and J genes are TRBV13 and TRBJ2-3, with 13 positions matching TRBD2. The germline gives CDR1 PRHDT, CDR2 FYEKMQ (reference sequence). The CDR3 contains 17 residues. Trimming at V came to 3 bases and at J to 7 bases, leaving 10 bases not matched to a gene. CDR3 coding DNA: TGTGCCAGCAGCTTCGGGCTGGAGACTAGCGGGAGGCATACGCAGTATTTT. It specifies CASSFGLETSGRHTQYF. Based on the CDR3 plus reference TRBV13 and TRBJ2-3, the full variable domain is AAGVIQSPRHLIKEKRETATLKCYPIPRHDTVYWYQQGPGQDPQFLISFYEKMQSDKGSIPDRFSAQQFSDYHSELNMSSLELGDSALYFCASSFGLETSGRHTQYFGPGTRLTVL.

The chain uses TRBV27 and TRBJ1-4; TRBD1 aligns across 8 bases. This CDR3 contains 13 residues. Per the germline V gene, CDR1 is MNHEY and CDR2 is SMNVEV (reference sequence). The V gene end was trimmed by 5 bases and the J gene end by 10 bases; junction bases not matched to a gene: 6. The CDR3 region has the DNA TGTGCCAGCAGTCAGGGGGCAGTAGGAAAACTGTTTTTT. This encodes CASSQGAVGKLFF.

This rearrangement joins TRBV11-3 to TRBJ2-7; 13 nucleotides line up with TRBD2. Germline CDR1 is SGHNT and CDR2 is YENEEA. CDR3 length: 14 residues. After removal of 4 bases from V and 4 bases from J, the junction contained 1 base not matched to a gene. The CDR3 DNA sequence: TGTGCCAGCAGCTCGGGACTAGCGGGATACGAGCAGTACTTC. It codes for CASSSGLAGYEQYF. Combining the CDR3 with reference TRBV11-3 and TRBJ2-7 gives the whole variable domain EAGVVQSPRYKIIEKKQPVAFWCNPISGHNTLYWYLQNLGQGPELLIRYENEEAVDDSQLPKDRFSAERLKGVDSTLKIQPAELGDSAVYLCASSSGLAGYEQYFGPGTRLTVT.

The V gene is TRBV30, the J gene TRBJ1-1; possible D gene TRBD1, 5 bases. Germline V gene data show CDR1 as GTSNPN and CDR2 as SVGIG (reference sequence). Trimming pared 4 bases from V and 1 base from J, leaving 10 bases between. This CDR3 is 13 amino acids long. CDR3 protein: CAWTPTENTEAFF. The CDR3 coding sequence is TGTGCCTGGACCCCGACAGAGAACACTGAAGCTTTCTTT.

The chain employs TRBV4-1 and TRBJ2-7; TRBD2 matches 8 bases. The CDR3 is 18 amino acids. Germline CDR1 reads MGHRA; CDR2 reads YSYEKL. After removal of 0 bases from V and 0 bases from J, the junction contained 10 bases not matched to a gene. The CDR3, as DNA: TGCGCCAGCAGCCAAGATTCTTGGCGGGAGGTATTCTCCTACGAGCAGTACTTC. Its protein is CASSQDSWREVFSYEQYF.

This clone was seen a single time. The genes are TRBV11-2 and TRBJ2-3; no clear D. V was clipped by 0 bases and J by 9 bases, with 16 bases between them. Germline V gene sequence: CDR1 SGHAT, CDR2 FQNNGV. The CDR3 runs to 15 residues. The CDR3 bases are TGTGCCAGCAGCTTAGAGTCCGGCGGCTACCCAACGCAGTATTTT. Amino acids: CASSLESGGYPTQYF.

This rearrangement joins TRBV25-1 to TRBJ1-4; D gene ambiguous. Between the trimmed V and J ends, which lost 6 bases and 8 bases, there was a span of 19 bases. The CDR3 is 15 residues long. In germline, CDR1 is MGHDK, CDR2 SYGVNS. CDR3 sequence: CASRMVDTGGEKLFF. CDR3 coding DNA: TGTGCCAGCAGGATGGTAGACACCGGAGGGGAAAAACTGTTTTTT.

V and J are TRBV2 and TRBJ2-7; 8 positions match TRBD2. Germline V CDR1 and CDR2: SNHLY, FYNNEI. CDR3 size: 13 residues. V shed 8 bases and J 4 bases; nucleotides not matched to a gene: 7. The chain's CDR3 is CASERTSRYEQYF. In DNA form, the CDR3 reads TGTGCCAGCGAGAGGACTAGCCGTTACGAGCAGTACTTC.

V is TRBV28 and J is TRBJ2-7; tentative D call: TRBD2 (5 bases). The CDR3 loop spans 12 amino acids. Germline loops: CDR1 MDHEN, CDR2 SYDVKM. Trimming left V 3 bases short and J 10 bases short, with 13 bases between. The CDR3 loop is CASSLSRGPQYF. The CDR3 DNA reads as TGTGCCAGCAGTTTGTCACGGGGTCCCCAGTACTTC.

The chain joins TRBV9 to TRBJ1-1; 7 bases fit TRBD1. The V segment lost 3 bases and the J segment 7 bases; nucleotides outside the gene matches: 9. Germline-derived CDR1 and CDR2 are SGDLS and YYNGEE. There are 14 residues in the CDR3. This CDR3 reads CASSERQTGSEAFF. In nucleotides, the CDR3 is TGTGCCAGCAGCGAGCGACAGACAGGGAGTGAAGCTTTCTTT.

This chain joins TRBV11-3 and TRBJ2-1, with 11 bases matching TRBD2. The CDR3 contains 15 residues. V lost 1 base and J lost 5; bases outside the gene matches: 1. Looked up from germline, CDR1 is SGHNT and CDR2 is YENEEA. The CDR3 DNA reads as TGTGCCAGCAGCTTAGGACTAGCGGGGAACAATGAGCAGTTCTTC. This gives the protein CASSLGLAGNNEQFF.

The CDR3: CASSWGQGNTGELFF. CDR3 DNA: TGTGCCAGCAGCTGGGGACAGGGGAACACCGGGGAGCTGTTTTTT. The chain employs TRBV13 and TRBJ2-2, with 9 bases identical to TRBD1. CDR1 and CDR2 from the germline V gene are PRHDT and FYEKMQ (reference sequence). CDR3 size: 15 residues. Germline trimming cut 4 bases from V and 1 base from J; bases unmatched to any gene: 1.

This clone was seen a single time. The chain employs TRBV6-1 and TRBJ1-1, with 7 bases lining up with TRBD1. The length of the CDR3 is 14 residues. Per the germline V gene, CDR1 is MNHNS and CDR2 is SASEGT. J lost 6 bases, V lost 7 bases, and 11 bases had no gene match. The CDR3 nucleotides read TGTGCCAGCACCCTGGAGGGGGCGCCAGCTGAAGCTTTCTTT. Translation gives CASTLEGAPAEAFF.

This clone appeared a few times. The chain employs TRBV6-5 and TRBJ1-1, with D possibly TRBD1 on 5 matching bases. The germline CDR1 and CDR2 sequences are MNHEY and SVGAGI. This CDR3 is built from 10 residues. Trimming pared 9 bases from V and 6 bases from J, leaving 8 bases between. In nucleotides, the CDR3 is TGTGCCAGTGGGGGGGCTGAAGCTTTCTTT. This gives the protein CASGGAEAFF.

The chain recombines TRBV19 with TRBJ1-5, with 11 bases aligning to TRBD1. The junction had 17 bases not matched to a gene; V was cut back by 7 bases and J by 0 bases. The CDR3 covers 20 residues. Germline loops: CDR1 LNHDA, CDR2 SQIVND (reference sequence). The chain's CDR3 is CASTHPRDRGFRASNQPQHF. For the CDR3, the DNA is TGTGCCAGTACCCATCCCCGGGACAGGGGGTTTAGGGCTAGCAATCAGCCCCAGCATTTT.

This rearrangement joins TRBV5-1 to TRBJ1-1; D is unresolved. The CDR3 runs to 12 residues. Trimming removed 5 bases at V and 10 bases at J, with 15 bases between. Germline CDR1 and CDR2: SGHRS and YFSETQ. DNA of the CDR3: TGCGCCAGCAGATTAGACACGGTTGGAGCTTTCTTT. Amino acids: CASRLDTVGAFF.

This chain uses TRBV2 with TRBJ2-7, with TRBD1 matching 8 bases. The CDR3 covers 14 residues. V was pared by 7 bases and J by 0 bases, with 5 bases of the junction left unmatched. Per the germline V gene, CDR1 is SNHLY and CDR2 is FYNNEI. The CDR3 loop is CASTLGQGSYEQYF. CDR3 nucleotides: TGTGCCAGCACCCTTGGACAGGGCTCCTACGAGCAGTACTTC.

The rearrangement joins TRBV9 to TRBJ2-5, with 11 bases identical to TRBD2. The CDR3 has 14 amino acids. Losses at the gene ends were 3 bases for V and 4 bases for J; bases not matched to a gene: 2. The germline V gene encodes CDR1 SGDLS and CDR2 YYNGEE. CDR3 sequence reads: CASSALAGGETQYF. The CDR3 nucleotides are TGTGCCAGCAGCGCTCTAGCGGGGGGAGAGACCCAGTACTTC.

The rearrangement joins TRBV6-4 to TRBJ2-1, with a possible D match to TRBD2 (5 bases). V lost 3 bases and J 5 bases, leaving 20 bases between the germline ends. The CDR3 contains 17 residues. CDR1 is MRHNA and CDR2 is SNTAGT in the germline V gene. CDR3 coding DNA: TGTGCCAGCAGTGAGGACCTGGTCGCGTTGGGAGACAATGAGCAGTTCTTC. Its translation is CASSEDLVALGDNEQFF.

The chain has TRBV4-1 and TRBJ2-7, with D possibly being TRBD1 (5 bases). Germline-derived CDR1 and CDR2 are MGHRA and YSYEKL. The CDR3 loop spans 15 amino acids. Trimming shortened V by 0 bases and J by 1 base, and 10 bases separated the two germline ends. The CDR3 DNA is TGCGCCAGCAGCCAAGAGGGAACAGGTTCCTACGAGCAGTACTTC. Its translation is CASSQEGTGSYEQYF.